These 14 T cell receptor beta chains came from one sample sequenced in a study of T cell changes during pregnancy in multiple sclerosis. Libraries were prepared by immunoSEQ multiplex PCR; TCRdb keeps only in-frame clonotypes and omits some of them. Of roughly 52,000 clones listed, 94% are singletons. The source was CD8+ T cells from peripheral blood mononuclear cells, collected in the third trimester of pregnancy. The receptors originated from a female donor with multiple sclerosis, enrolled in a pregnancy study.

The chain is built from TRBV5-8 and TRBJ2-7; possibly TRBD2 for D (6 bases). Germline V gene sequence: CDR1 SGHTS, CDR2 YDEGEE. Trimming removed 4 bases from V and 3 bases from J, with 17 bases in between. This CDR3 is built from 15 residues. CDR3 DNA: TGTGCCAGCAGCCCCCCCCTAGCGCCCTACTACGAGCAGTACTTC. Translating gives CASSPPLAPYYEQYF.

The V and J genes are TRBV28 and TRBJ2-2; 7 bases match TRBD2. CDR3 length: 17 amino acids. Trimming took 5 bases from V and 7 from J; bases not matched to a gene: 16. Looked up from germline, CDR1 is MDHEN and CDR2 is SYDVKM. The CDR3 is CASSPSLRDYRGGELFF. For the CDR3, the DNA is TGTGCCAGCAGTCCAAGTCTCCGGGACTATAGGGGCGGGGAGCTGTTTTTT. The entire variable domain, with the rest obtained from reference TRBV28 and TRBJ2-2, is as follows: DVKVTQSSRYLVKRTGEKVFLECVQDMDHENMFWYRQDPGLGLRLIYFSYDVKMKEKGDIPEGYSVSREKKERFSLILESASTNQTSMYLCASSPSLRDYRGGELFFGEGSRLTVL.

V gene TRBV5-4 combines with J gene TRBJ2-1; 11 bases are shared with TRBD2. Germline trimming cut 2 bases from V and 10 bases from J; bases unmatched to any gene: 8. Germline values: CDR1 SGHNT, CDR2 YYREEE (reference sequence). CDR3 length: 15 amino acids. For the CDR3, the DNA is TGTGCCAGCAGCTTAGACGGGACTAGCGGAACCGAGCAGTTCTTC. It yields the protein CASSLDGTSGTEQFF.

The chain joins TRBV18 to TRBJ2-7; maybe TRBD1 (6 bases). This CDR3 contains 15 residues. Germline CDR1 KGHSH, CDR2 LQKENI. Trimming removed 2 bases from V and 3 bases from J, with 14 bases in between. The CDR3 bases are TGTGCCAGCTCACCAACTGGGGGCCCCCACTACGAGCAGTACTTC. It specifies CASSPTGGPHYEQYF.

The chain combines TRBV19 with TRBJ2-1; D not certain. V lost 2 bases and J 8 bases, leaving 4 bases between the germline ends. The CDR3 has 11 residues. Germline CDR1 LNHDA, CDR2 SQIVND (reference sequence). This CDR3 reads CASSIIDEQFF. DNA for the CDR3: TGTGCCAGTAGTATAATCGATGAGCAGTTCTTC.

This chain uses TRBV2 with TRBJ1-5; D is undetermined. The CDR3 is made up of 14 amino acids. The V end lost 3 bases, the J end lost 11 bases, and 17 bases lay between the germline ends. Per germline, CDR1 SNHLY and CDR2 FYNNEI. The DNA of the CDR3 is TGTGCCAGCAGTGACCAGAGGGTGGCCCTCGCCCAGCATTTT. Translated: CASSDQRVALAQHF.

V usage is TRBV11-2 and J usage is TRBJ1-2; the D is unclear. There are 14 residues in the CDR3. Germline lookup yields CDR1 SGHAT and CDR2 FQNNGV. Trimming removed 5 bases at V and 0 bases at J, with 10 bases between. DNA for the CDR3: TGTGCCAGCAGCCTGGCCGGGACTAACTATGGCTACACCTTC. Translation gives CASSLAGTNYGYTF. Using reference TRBV11-2 and TRBJ1-2 for the parts outside the CDR3, the full variable domain is EAGVAQSPRYKIIEKRQSVAFWCNPISGHATLYWYQQILGQGPKLLIQFQNNGVVDDSQLPKDRFSAERLKGVDSTLKIQPAKLEDSAVYLCASSLAGTNYGYTFGSGTRLTVV.

This clone was seen only once. This chain links TRBV4-2 with TRBJ2-5, with D possibly TRBD1 on 5 matching bases. The end of the DNA fits TRBJ2-7 better, so the J call may be wrong. CDR3 length: 17 residues. From germline, CDR1 is LGHNA and CDR2 YNFKEQ. The CDR3 spells CASSQDVSQGAGYEQYF. The CDR3 DNA is TGTGCCAGCAGCCAAGATGTGAGTCAGGGTGCAGGGTACGAGCAGTACTTC.

The chain uses TRBV27 and TRBJ1-2; 8 bases are a match to TRBD1. The CDR3 loop spans 14 amino acids. Germline loops: CDR1 MNHEY, CDR2 SMNVEV (reference sequence). With 4 bases clipped from V and 4 bases from J, the junction kept 5 bases outside the gene matches. CDR3 sequence: CASSSGQGFYGYTF. DNA for the CDR3: TGTGCCAGCAGTTCCGGACAGGGCTTCTATGGCTACACCTTC.

The chain couples TRBV27 to TRBJ1-1, with 9 bases aligning to TRBD1. The CDR3 is made up of 15 amino acids. The germline V gene has CDR1 MNHEY and CDR2 SMNVEV (reference sequence). V dropped 5 bases and J dropped 6; count of bases not matched to a gene: 10. The CDR3 DNA sequence: TGTGCCAGCAGTCCAACCGGGACAGGGAAGGCTGAAGCTTTCTTT. Translating it yields CASSPTGTGKAEAFF.

J is TRBJ2-7 and V is TRBV27; the match to TRBD1 covers 9 bases. Germline CDR1 MNHEY, CDR2 SMNVEV (reference sequence). This CDR3 spans 15 amino acids. The V gene end was trimmed by 5 bases and the J gene end by 3 bases; junction bases not matched to a gene: 8. The CDR3 coding sequence is TGTGCCAGCAGTCTAACCGGGACAGGGTTCTACGAGCAGTACTTC. Translation: CASSLTGTGFYEQYF.

This chain links TRBV28 with TRBJ2-7, with D maybe TRBD2 (5 bases). There are 18 residues in the CDR3. The ends were cut back, 6 bases at V and 3 bases at J, with 27 bases in the middle. The germline gives CDR1 MDHEN, CDR2 SYDVKM. The CDR3 coding sequence is TGTGCCAGCAGCCCCAGGACTCTTGCCTCCGAGGTGGGCTACGAGCAGTACTTC. Translated: CASSPRTLASEVGYEQYF.

This chain joins TRBV7-2 and TRBJ2-7, with D perhaps TRBD2 (5 bases). From germline, CDR1 is SGHTA and CDR2 FQGNSA. This CDR3 spans 16 amino acids. V was clipped by 0 bases and J by 2 bases, with 14 bases between them. The CDR3 DNA reads as TGTGCCAGCAGCTTAGCTCAGAGGGCCCCCACCTACGAGCAGTACTTC. This gives the protein CASSLAQRAPTYEQYF.

V and J are TRBV27 and TRBJ2-1, with a tentative D call TRBD2 (6 bases). Germline-derived CDR1 and CDR2 are MNHEY and SMNVEV (reference sequence). The CDR3 loop spans 17 amino acids. V was trimmed by 0 bases and J by 5 bases, leaving 17 bases between them. CDR3 amino acids: CASSLSRGDSTDNEQFF. CDR3 coding DNA: TGTGCCAGCAGTTTATCGCGCGGGGACTCCACAGACAATGAGCAGTTCTTC.